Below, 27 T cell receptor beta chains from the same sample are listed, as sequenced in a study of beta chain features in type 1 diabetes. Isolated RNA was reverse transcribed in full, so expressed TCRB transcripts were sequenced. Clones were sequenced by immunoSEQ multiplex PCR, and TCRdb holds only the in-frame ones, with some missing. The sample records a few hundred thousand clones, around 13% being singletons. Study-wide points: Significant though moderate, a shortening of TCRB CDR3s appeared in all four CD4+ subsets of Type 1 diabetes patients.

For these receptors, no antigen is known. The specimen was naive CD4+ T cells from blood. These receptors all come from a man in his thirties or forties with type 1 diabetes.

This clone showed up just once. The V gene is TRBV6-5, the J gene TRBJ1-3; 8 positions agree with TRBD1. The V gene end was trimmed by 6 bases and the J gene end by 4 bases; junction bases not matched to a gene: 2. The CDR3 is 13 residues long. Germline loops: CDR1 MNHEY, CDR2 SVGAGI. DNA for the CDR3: TGTGCCAGCAGACGGACAGGGGGAAACACCATATATTTT. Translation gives CASRRTGGNTIYF.

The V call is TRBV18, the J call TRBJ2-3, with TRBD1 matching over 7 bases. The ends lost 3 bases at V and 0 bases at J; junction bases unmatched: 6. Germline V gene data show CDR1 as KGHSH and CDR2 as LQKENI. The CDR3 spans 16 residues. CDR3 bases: TGTGCCAGCTCACCCCGGGACAGACGTAGCACAGATACGCAGTATTTT. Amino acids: CASSPRDRRSTDTQYF.

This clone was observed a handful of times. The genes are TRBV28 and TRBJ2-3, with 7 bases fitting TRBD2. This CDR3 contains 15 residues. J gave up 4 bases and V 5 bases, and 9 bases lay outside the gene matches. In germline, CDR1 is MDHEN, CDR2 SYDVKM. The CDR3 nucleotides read TGTGCCAGCAGTCCCACAAGCGGGGCTGCAGATACGCAGTATTTT. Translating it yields CASSPTSGAADTQYF.

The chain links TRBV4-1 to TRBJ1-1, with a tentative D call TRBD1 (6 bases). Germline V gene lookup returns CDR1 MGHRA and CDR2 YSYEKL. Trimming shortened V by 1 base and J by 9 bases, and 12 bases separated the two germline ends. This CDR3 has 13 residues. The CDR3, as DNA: TGCGCCAGCAGCCAAGTGGGGGCGATAAAAGCTTTCTTT. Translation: CASSQVGAIKAFF.

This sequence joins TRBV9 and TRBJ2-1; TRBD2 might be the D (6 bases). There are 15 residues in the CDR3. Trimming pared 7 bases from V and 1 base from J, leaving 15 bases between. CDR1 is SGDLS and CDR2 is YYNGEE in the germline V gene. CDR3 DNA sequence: TGTGCCAGCGGAGGTCTAGCGAAATCCTACAATGAGCAGTTCTTC. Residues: CASGGLAKSYNEQFF.

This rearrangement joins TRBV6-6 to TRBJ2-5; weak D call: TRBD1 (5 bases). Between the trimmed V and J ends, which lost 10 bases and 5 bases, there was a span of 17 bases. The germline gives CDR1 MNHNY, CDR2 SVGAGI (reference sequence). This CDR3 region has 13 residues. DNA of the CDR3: TGTGCCACCCGAGACTCAGGGCCGGAGACCCAGTACTTC. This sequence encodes CATRDSGPETQYF.

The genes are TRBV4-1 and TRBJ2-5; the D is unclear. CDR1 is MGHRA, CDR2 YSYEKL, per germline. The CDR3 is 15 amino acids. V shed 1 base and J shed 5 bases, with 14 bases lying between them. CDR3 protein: CASSQVTVAVETQYF. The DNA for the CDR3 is TGCGCCAGCAGCCAAGTAACGGTAGCTGTTGAGACCCAGTACTTC.

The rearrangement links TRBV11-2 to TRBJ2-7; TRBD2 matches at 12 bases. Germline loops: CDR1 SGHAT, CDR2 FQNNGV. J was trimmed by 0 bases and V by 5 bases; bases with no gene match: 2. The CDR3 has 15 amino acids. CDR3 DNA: TGTGCCAGCAGCGTGACTAGCGGGGGCTCCTACGAGCAGTACTTC. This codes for CASSVTSGGSYEQYF.

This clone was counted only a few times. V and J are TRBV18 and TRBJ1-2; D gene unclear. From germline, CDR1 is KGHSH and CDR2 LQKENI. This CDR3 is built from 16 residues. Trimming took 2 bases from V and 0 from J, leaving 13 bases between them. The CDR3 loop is CASSPDGDPANYGYTF. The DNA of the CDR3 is TGTGCCAGCTCACCAGACGGAGACCCTGCTAACTATGGCTACACCTTC.

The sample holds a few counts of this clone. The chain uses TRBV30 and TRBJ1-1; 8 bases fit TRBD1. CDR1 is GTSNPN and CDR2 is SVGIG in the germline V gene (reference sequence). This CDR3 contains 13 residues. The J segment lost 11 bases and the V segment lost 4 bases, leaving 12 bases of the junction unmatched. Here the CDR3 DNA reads TGTGCCTGGATCTTGGACAGGGAGATAGGGGCTTTCTTT. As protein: CAWILDREIGAFF.

The CDR3 reads CAIRPRGVNTDTQYF. The DNA for the CDR3 is TGTGCCATCCGCCCTCGCGGGGTGAACACAGATACGCAGTATTTT. The chain joins TRBV10-3 to TRBJ2-3; TRBD2 might be the D (6 bases). This CDR3 contains 15 residues. The V gene's germline CDR1 is ENHRY and CDR2 SYGVKD. Trimming removed 8 bases from V and 2 bases from J, with 17 bases in between.

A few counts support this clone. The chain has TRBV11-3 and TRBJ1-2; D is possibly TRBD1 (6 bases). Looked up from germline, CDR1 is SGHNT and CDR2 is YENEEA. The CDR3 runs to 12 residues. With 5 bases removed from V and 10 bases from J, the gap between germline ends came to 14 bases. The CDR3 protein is CASSGTTRDYTF. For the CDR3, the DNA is TGTGCCAGCAGCGGGACAACTAGGGACTACACCTTC.

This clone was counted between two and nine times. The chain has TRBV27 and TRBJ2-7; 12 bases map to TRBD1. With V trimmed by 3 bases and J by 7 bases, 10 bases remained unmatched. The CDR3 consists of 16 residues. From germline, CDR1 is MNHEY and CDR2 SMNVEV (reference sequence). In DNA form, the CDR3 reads TGTGCCAGCAGTTTCCGACCGGGACAGGGGGCTGGTGAGCAGTACTTC. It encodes CASSFRPGQGAGEQYF.

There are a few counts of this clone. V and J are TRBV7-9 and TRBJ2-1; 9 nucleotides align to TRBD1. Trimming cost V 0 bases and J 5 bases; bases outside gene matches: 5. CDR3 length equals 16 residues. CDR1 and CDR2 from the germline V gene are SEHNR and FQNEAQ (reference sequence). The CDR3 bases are TGTGCCAGCAGCTTAGCCTGGGACAGGGACAACAATGAGCAGTTCTTC. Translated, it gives CASSLAWDRDNNEQFF.

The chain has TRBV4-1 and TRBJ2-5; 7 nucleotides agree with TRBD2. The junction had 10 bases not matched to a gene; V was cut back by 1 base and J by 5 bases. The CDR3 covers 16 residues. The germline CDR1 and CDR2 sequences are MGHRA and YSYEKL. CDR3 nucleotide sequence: TGCGCCAGCAGCCAAGCGATCGGGAGGCCCGGGGAGACCCAGTACTTC. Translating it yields CASSQAIGRPGETQYF.

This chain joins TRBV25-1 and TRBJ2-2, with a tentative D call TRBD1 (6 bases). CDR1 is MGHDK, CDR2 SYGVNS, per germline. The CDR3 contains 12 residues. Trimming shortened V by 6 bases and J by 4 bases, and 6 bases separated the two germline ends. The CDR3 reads CASSRGTGELFF. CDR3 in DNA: TGTGCCAGCAGCAGGGGCACCGGGGAGCTGTTTTTT.

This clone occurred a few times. The CDR3 protein is CAWTAGGSGAYEQYF. The CDR3 DNA follows: TGTGCCTGGACTGCAGGAGGATCAGGAGCCTACGAGCAGTACTTC. The J gene is TRBJ2-5, the V gene TRBV30; D might be TRBD2 (5 bases). The J call may be mistaken, given a closer DNA end match to TRBJ2-7. The CDR3 is 15 residues long. Germline V lookup: CDR1 GTSNPN, CDR2 SVGIG (reference sequence).

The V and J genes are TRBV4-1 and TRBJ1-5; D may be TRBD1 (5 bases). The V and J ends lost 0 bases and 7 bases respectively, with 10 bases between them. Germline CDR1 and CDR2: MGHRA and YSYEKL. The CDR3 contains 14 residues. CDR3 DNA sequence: TGCGCCAGCAGCCAAGATTGGGGGGGACAGCCCCAGCATTTT. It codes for CASSQDWGGQPQHF.

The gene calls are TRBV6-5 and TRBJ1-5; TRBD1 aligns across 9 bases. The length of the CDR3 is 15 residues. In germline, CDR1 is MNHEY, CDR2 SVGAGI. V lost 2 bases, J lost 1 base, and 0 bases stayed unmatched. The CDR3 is CASSYGTGSNQPQHF. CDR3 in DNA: TGTGCCAGCAGTTACGGGACAGGGAGCAATCAGCCCCAGCATTTT.

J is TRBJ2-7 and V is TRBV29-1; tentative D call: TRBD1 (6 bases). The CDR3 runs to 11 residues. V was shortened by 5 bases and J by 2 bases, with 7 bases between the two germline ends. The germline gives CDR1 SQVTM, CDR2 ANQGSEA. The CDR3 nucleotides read TGCAGCGTTAAGGGGGCCTACGAGCAGTACTTC. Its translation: CSVKGAYEQYF.

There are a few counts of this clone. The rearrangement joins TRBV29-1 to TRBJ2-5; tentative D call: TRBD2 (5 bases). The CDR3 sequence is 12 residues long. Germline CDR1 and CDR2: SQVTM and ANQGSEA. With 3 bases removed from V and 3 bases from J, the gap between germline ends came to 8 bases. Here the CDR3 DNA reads TGCAGCGTTGAGAGGGCAGAAGAGACCCAGTACTTC. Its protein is CSVERAEETQYF.

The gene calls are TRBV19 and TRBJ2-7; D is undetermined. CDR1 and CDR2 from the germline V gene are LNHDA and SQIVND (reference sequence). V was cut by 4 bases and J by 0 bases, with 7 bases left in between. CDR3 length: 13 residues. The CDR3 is CASSTQPSYEQYF. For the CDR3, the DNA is TGTGCCAGTAGTACACAGCCCTCCTACGAGCAGTACTTC.

The CDR3: CASSGGQNTGELFF. The CDR3 region has the DNA TGCGCCAGCAGCGGGGGACAAAACACCGGGGAGCTGTTTTTT. The chain carries TRBV5-1 and TRBJ2-2; possibly TRBD1 for D (6 bases). Trimming stripped 4 bases from V and 2 bases from J, with 9 bases between. This CDR3 contains 14 residues. Germline V gene sequence: CDR1 SGHRS, CDR2 YFSETQ.

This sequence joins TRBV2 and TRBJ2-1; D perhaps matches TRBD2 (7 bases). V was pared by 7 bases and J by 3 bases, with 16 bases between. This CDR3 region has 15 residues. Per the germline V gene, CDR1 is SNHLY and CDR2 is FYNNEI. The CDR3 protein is CASKERDINYNEQFF. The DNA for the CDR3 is TGTGCCAGCAAAGAGCGGGACATTAACTACAATGAGCAGTTCTTC.

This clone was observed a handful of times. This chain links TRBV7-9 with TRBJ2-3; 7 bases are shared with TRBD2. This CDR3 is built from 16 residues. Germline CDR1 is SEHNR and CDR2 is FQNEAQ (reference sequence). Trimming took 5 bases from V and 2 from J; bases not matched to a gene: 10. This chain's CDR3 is CASSLGTTAFTDTQYF. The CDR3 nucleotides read TGTGCCAGCAGCCTCGGGACTACCGCCTTCACAGATACGCAGTATTTT. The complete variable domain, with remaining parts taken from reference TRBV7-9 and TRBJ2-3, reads DTGVSQNPRHKITKRGQNVTFRCDPISEHNRLYWYRQTLGQGPEFLTYFQNEAQLEKSRLLSDRFSAERPKGSFSTLEIQRTEQGDSAMYLCASSLGTTAFTDTQYFGPGTRLTVL.

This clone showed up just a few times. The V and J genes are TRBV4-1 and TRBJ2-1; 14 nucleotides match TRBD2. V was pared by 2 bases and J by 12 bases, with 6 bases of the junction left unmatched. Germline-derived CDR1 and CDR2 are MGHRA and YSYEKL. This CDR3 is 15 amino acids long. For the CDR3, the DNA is TGCGCCAGCAGCCAAACGGGACTAGCGGGAGTAAGGCAGTTCTTC. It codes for CASSQTGLAGVRQFF.

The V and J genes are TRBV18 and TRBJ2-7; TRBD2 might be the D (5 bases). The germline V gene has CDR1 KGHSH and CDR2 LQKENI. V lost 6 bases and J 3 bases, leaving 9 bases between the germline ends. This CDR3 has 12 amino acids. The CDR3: CASSRANYEQYF. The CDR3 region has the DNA TGTGCCAGCTCGCGGGCTAACTACGAGCAGTACTTC.